This entry features one T cell receptor beta chain sequence. Its antigen is currently unknown. After removal of 3 bases from V and 0 bases from J, the junction contained 3 bases not matched to a gene. Germline V gene sequence: CDR1 SGHNT, CDR2 YYREEE (reference sequence). This CDR3 is built from 16 residues. The data originate from a study of cytomegalovirus exposure and HLA in healthy donors. Study-wide results and caveats: The study recorded 164 TCR beta chains that were cytomegalovirus-associated.

In the PCR, 60 Vbeta and 13 Jbeta primers were used. TCRdb's copy holds only in-frame clones and misses some; the assay was immunoSEQ multiplex PCR. The repertoire consists of about 170,000 clones, with 82% occurring once and the leading ten covering 1.5%. The rearrangement uses TRBV5-4 and TRBJ2-5; 12 nucleotides line up with TRBD2. This TCR was recovered from a male donor in good health and CMV-seronegative. The specimen was PBMCs. Here the CDR3 reads CASSSWTSGDQETQYF. CDR3 nucleotides: TGTGCCAGCAGCTCTTGGACTAGCGGGGACCAAGAGACCCAGTACTTC.